Presented here are 2 T cell receptor beta chains from one specimen sequenced in a study of blood T cell repertoires in COVID-19. Here immunoSEQ multiplex PCR was the method, and the copy in TCRdb shows in-frame clones only, minus some. This sample has some 250,000 clones, with 75% to 90% found just once. Source material: peripheral blood. These receptors were taken from a man in his forties or fifties with acute or convalescent COVID-19.

The rearrangement joins TRBV5-8 to TRBJ1-1, with 9 bases aligning to TRBD1. The junction had 9 bases not matched to a gene; V was cut back by 0 bases and J by 3 bases. The CDR3 contains 17 residues. Germline-derived CDR1 and CDR2 are SGHTS and YDEGEE. Here the CDR3 DNA reads TGTGCCAGCAGCTTGGGGACAGGGGTTCTATGGGACACTGAAGCTTTCTTT. Translation: CASSLGTGVLWDTEAFF.

CDR3 region: CASRERQGANEAFF. The CDR3 DNA follows: TGTGCCAGCAGGGAACGACAGGGGGCGAATGAAGCTTTCTTT. V and J are TRBV2 and TRBJ1-1, with TRBD1 matching 10 bases. This CDR3 has 14 amino acids. Germline V gene lookup returns CDR1 SNHLY and CDR2 FYNNEI. The J segment lost 7 bases and the V segment lost 6 bases, leaving 8 bases of the junction unmatched.